The present T cell receptor (beta chain) was sequenced within a study of blood T cells in healthy people across ages. The second PCR ran roughly 7 to 12 cycles with a sample-barcoded 5' primer and J-beta primers. Via MiXCR, TCRdb re-called the 5' RACE reads, giving one row per CDR3 protein. The sample yields roughly 700,000 distinct CDR3 sequences, about 52% seen once. The CDR3 loop spans 13 amino acids. From germline, CDR1 is DFQATT and CDR2 SNEGSKA (reference sequence). The V end was cut by 5 bases, the J end by 1 base, with 11 bases between. Sequenced: blood. The rearrangement uses TRBV20-1 and TRBJ1-1; D remains ambiguous. This receptor was obtained from a woman aged 55-75 years in good health. The CDR3 here is CSAPRSQNTEAFF. The CDR3 bases are TGCAGTGCTCCTCGAAGCCAGAACACTGAAGCTTTCTTT.